The 20 T cell receptor beta chains given below trace back to one sample, sequenced in a study of Ad26.COV2.S vaccination and SARS-CoV-2 variants. Method: immunoSEQ multiplex PCR; TCRdb's copy keeps in-frame clones and lacks some. This table has 240,000 or so clones, 88% appearing once. The treatment is: some 20 received Ad26.COV2.S at low or high dose, single or two shots; about five received placebo; per-sample allocation not given. Day 63 after the first vaccine or placebo injection was the time point for sampling. The sequenced sample was peripheral blood, obtained in a trial of Ad26.COV2.S vaccine versus placebo. All receptors derive from a person between 18 and 59 years old who received the Ad26.COV2.S COVID-19 vaccine or a placebo.

This clone has a single count. CDR3 coding DNA: TGTGCCAGTAGTATTTTGGGAGAGGCGGGCACTGAAGCTTTCTTT. This codes for CASSILGEAGTEAFF. This chain joins TRBV19 and TRBJ1-1; D is ambiguous. This CDR3 has 15 residues. Germline loops: CDR1 LNHDA, CDR2 SQIVND (reference sequence). V was cut by 3 bases and J by 4 bases, with 15 bases left in between.

This chain connects TRBV18 to TRBJ2-7; 11 nucleotides align to TRBD1. Germline CDR1 reads KGHSH; CDR2 reads LQKENI. This CDR3 has 15 amino acids. V lost 4 bases, J lost 5 bases, and 7 bases stayed unmatched. CDR3 sequence: CASSHAGQGVDEQYF. The CDR3 bases are TGTGCCAGCTCACACGCGGGACAGGGGGTGGACGAGCAGTACTTC.

The genes are TRBV7-2 and TRBJ1-5; tentative D call: TRBD1 (6 bases). Between the trimmed V and J ends, which lost 6 bases and 3 bases, there was a span of 12 bases. The length of the CDR3 is 14 residues. Germline assignment: CDR1 SGHTA and CDR2 FQGNSA. For the CDR3, the DNA is TGTGCCAGCAGTCCGGACAGAACCAATCAGCCCCAGCATTTT. The encoded protein is CASSPDRTNQPQHF.

The chain couples TRBV28 to TRBJ2-7; maybe TRBD1 (6 bases). CDR3 length: 14 amino acids. V was cut by 4 bases and J by 3 bases, with 13 bases left in between. In germline, CDR1 is MDHEN, CDR2 SYDVKM. In DNA, the CDR3 is TGTGCCAGCAGTTACAGGGTTTCCCTCTACGAGCAGTACTTC. It specifies CASSYRVSLYEQYF.

The chain uses TRBV4-1 and TRBJ2-3; no clear D gene. The V gene lost 4 bases and the J gene lost 6 bases, with 11 bases spanning the gap. Germline loops: CDR1 MGHRA, CDR2 YSYEKL. The CDR3 has 13 amino acids. The chain's CDR3 is CASSPFRGDTQYF. The DNA for the CDR3 is TGCGCCAGCAGCCCCTTCCGCGGTGATACGCAGTATTTT.

V usage is TRBV10-3 and J usage is TRBJ2-5, with 8 bases fitting TRBD2. Germline CDR1 reads ENHRY; CDR2 reads SYGVKD. This CDR3 has 16 residues. The junction had 10 bases not matched to a gene; V was cut back by 2 bases and J by 5 bases. CDR3 DNA: TGTGCCATCAGTGAGGCGAGTAGCGGGGTGCCGGAGACCCAGTACTTC. Residues: CAISEASSGVPETQYF.

The rearrangement joins TRBV10-3 to TRBJ2-5, with a tentative D call TRBD2 (5 bases). The CDR3 length is 11 residues. The V gene's germline CDR1 is ENHRY and CDR2 SYGVKD. Deletions cut 4 bases from V and 5 bases from J, with 5 bases between. The CDR3 sequence: CAISAGETQYF. The CDR3 DNA sequence: TGTGCCATCAGTGCGGGGGAGACCCAGTACTTC.

The V and J genes are TRBV28 and TRBJ2-7; no clear D gene. V was pared by 8 bases and J by 2 bases, with 16 bases between. Germline V gene sequence: CDR1 MDHEN, CDR2 SYDVKM. This CDR3 is built from 14 residues. DNA for the CDR3: TGTGCCAGCGGATCGGCTGCCCCCCCCTACGAGCAGTACTTC. As protein: CASGSAAPPYEQYF.

The chain joins TRBV9 to TRBJ2-3; the D gene is possibly TRBD2 (5 bases). V lost 0 bases, J lost 4 bases, and 9 bases lay in between. Germline CDR1 and CDR2: SGDLS and YYNGEE. The CDR3 sequence is 14 residues long. CDR3 region: CASSVASTSDTQYF. DNA for the CDR3: TGTGCCAGCAGCGTAGCTAGCACCTCAGATACGCAGTATTTT.

V gene TRBV19 combines with J gene TRBJ2-5; D gene uncertain. The V gene's germline CDR1 is LNHDA and CDR2 SQIVND (reference sequence). This CDR3 contains 14 residues. The V end lost 4 bases, the J end lost 2 bases, and 11 bases lay between the germline ends. CDR3 amino acids: CASSKASMQETQYF. As DNA, the CDR3 is TGTGCCAGTAGTAAGGCCTCGATGCAAGAGACCCAGTACTTC.

This clone was counted a few times. The chain employs TRBV28 and TRBJ1-5, with TRBD1 matching 9 bases. J lost 1 base, V lost 5 bases, and 6 bases had no gene match. Germline CDR1 reads MDHEN; CDR2 reads SYDVKM. The CDR3 consists of 16 residues. In DNA, the CDR3 is TGTGCCAGCAGTCCCAGGACAGGGGCAAGCAATCAGCCCCAGCATTTT. Translated: CASSPRTGASNQPQHF.

This rearrangement joins TRBV7-2 to TRBJ2-3, with D perhaps given as TRBD1 or TRBD2 (6 bases each). The germline CDR1 and CDR2 sequences are SGHTA and FQGNSA. This CDR3 region has 15 residues. The ends were cut back, 4 bases at V and 6 bases at J, with 17 bases in the middle. The CDR3 DNA reads TGTGCCAGCAGCTCCCCCGGGGGCTCAGAGGATACGCAGTATTTT. Translated: CASSSPGGSEDTQYF.

The chain is built from TRBV7-3 and TRBJ2-5; unclear D gene. The CDR3 is 12 amino acids. CDR1 and CDR2 from the germline V gene are SGHTA and FQGTGA. V was cut by 4 bases and J by 2 bases, with 5 bases left in between. The CDR3, as DNA: TGTGCCAGCAGCTCCTCACAAGAGACCCAGTACTTC. It is translated as CASSSSQETQYF.

The J gene is TRBJ2-2, the V gene TRBV30; D uncertain. The V gene lost 2 bases and the J gene lost 3 bases, with 10 bases spanning the gap. CDR3 length equals 14 residues. The germline gives CDR1 GTSNPN, CDR2 SVGIG (reference sequence). CDR3 protein: CAWSWRWDTGELFF. The CDR3, as DNA: TGTGCCTGGAGTTGGCGGTGGGACACCGGGGAGCTGTTTTTT.

The chain is built from TRBV10-3 and TRBJ2-3, with D unclear. The germline V and J ends were trimmed by 8 bases and 0 bases, with 9 bases remaining between them. CDR3 length equals 13 residues. CDR1 and CDR2 from the germline V gene are ENHRY and SYGVKD. This CDR3 reads CAIGEASTDTQYF. CDR3 bases: TGTGCCATCGGAGAGGCCAGCACAGATACGCAGTATTTT.

This clone has only one observation. This chain connects TRBV5-1 to TRBJ2-2; 8 bases are shared with TRBD2. Trimming at V came to 4 bases and at J to 2 bases, leaving 7 bases not matched to a gene. The CDR3 contains 16 residues. The germline V gene has CDR1 SGHRS and CDR2 YFSETQ. CDR3 in DNA: TGCGCCAGCAGCCCCCGGGGGGGGGCTAACACCGGGGAGCTGTTTTTT. It codes for CASSPRGGANTGELFF. Looking up the rest from reference TRBV5-1 and TRBJ2-2 gives the full variable domain: KAGVTQTPRYLIKTRGQQVTLSCSPISGHRSVSWYQQTPGQGLQFLFEYFSETQRNKGNFPGRFSGRQFSNSRSEMNVSTLELGDSALYLCASSPRGGANTGELFFGEGSRLTVL.

The chain combines TRBV12-5 with TRBJ1-1; 11 bases line up with TRBD1. The V gene end was trimmed by 1 base and the J gene end by 0 bases; junction bases not matched to a gene: 7. CDR1 and CDR2 from the germline V gene are LGHNT and FRNRAP. The CDR3 loop spans 18 amino acids. The CDR3 sequence is CASGLGGTGGRLNTEAFF. Written as DNA, the CDR3 is TGTGCTAGTGGTTTGGGCGGGACAGGGGGGCGTCTGAACACTGAAGCTTTCTTT. The complete variable domain, with remaining parts taken from reference TRBV12-5 and TRBJ1-1, reads DARVTQTPRHKVTEMGQEVTMRCQPILGHNTVFWYRQTMMQGLELLAYFRNRAPLDDSGMPKDRFSAEMPDATLATLKIQPSEPRDSAVYFCASGLGGTGGRLNTEAFFGQGTRLTVV.

V and J are TRBV7-2 and TRBJ1-4; D uncertain. Germline CDR1 SGHTA, CDR2 FQGNSA. CDR3 length: 12 residues. Trimming removed 5 bases from V and 11 bases from J, with 12 bases in between. CDR3 in amino acids: CASSPNLGKLFF. The CDR3 DNA is TGTGCCAGCAGCCCAAACTTAGGGAAACTGTTTTTT.

The genes are TRBV27 and TRBJ2-1; TRBD2 is a possible D gene (6 bases). Germline V lookup: CDR1 MNHEY, CDR2 SMNVEV (reference sequence). V lost 2 bases, J lost 0 bases, and 11 bases lay in between. The CDR3 totals 16 residues. The CDR3, as DNA: TGTGCCAGCAGTTTACTGGGACTGAGCTCCTACAATGAGCAGTTCTTC. Residues: CASSLLGLSSYNEQFF.

This rearrangement joins TRBV10-2 to TRBJ2-3, with 9 bases matching TRBD2. CDR3 length equals 18 residues. Germline values: CDR1 WSHSY, CDR2 SAAADI. J lost 7 bases, V lost 2 bases, and 16 bases had no gene match. CDR3: CASSERADASGGTYTQYF. The CDR3 region has the DNA TGCGCCAGCAGTGAGAGGGCCGATGCGAGCGGGGGGACTTATACGCAGTATTTT.